Listed here is a single T cell receptor (beta chain). This clone was seen a single time. It lacks a known antigen. It has no much larger one-base neighbor in the sample; base qualities were not kept. Library creation used the immunoSEQ multiplex PCR assay. For the multiplex PCR, a mixture combining 60 forward primers for TCR Vbeta segments and 13 reverse primers for TCR Jbeta segments was used. The CDR3 region of rearranged TCR beta genes was amplified from genomic DNA by a multiplex PCR assay. The amplified TCR beta libraries were sequenced on the Illumina HiSeq System as 87-base-pair reads. In the original analysis: A later analysis tallied 70 million to 100 million unique TCR beta chains across the 666 repertoires, and approximately 11 million of those chains were shared by two or more donors. Raw reads were error-corrected and collapsed into unique sequences with a nearest-neighbor algorithm that merged closely related sequences to remove PCR and sequencing errors. V, D and J gene segments were assigned by aligning CDR3 sequences to IMGT reference sequences. Each retained sequence needed at least a six-nucleotide match to both a V gene segment and a J gene segment. Rearrangements were classified as productive when the CDR3 lacked stop codons and remained in frame with V and J, and all other rearrangements were classified as non-productive. Following IMGT convention, CDR3 was defined as the stretch from the second conserved V-encoded cysteine to the conserved J-encoded phenylalanine. Sequences without an unambiguous match to a single V gene segment were excluded from the earlier analysis of a few hundred of the donors. In an earlier analysis of 450 to 700 of the donors, V segments were called functional above 56.7% productive rearrangements and were called segregating when the between-donor standard deviation exceeded 5%. A statistical classification framework was built for diagnosing cytomegalovirus status from the catalog of TCR beta chain sequences. V and J gene assignment, in a later analysis, came from comparing TCR nucleotide sequences with IMGT/GENE-DB human TR gene sequences. In a later analysis, CDR3 sequences and most-parsimonious VDJ recombination scenarios were assigned using the TCRdist pipeline. In a later analysis, each TCR beta chain was defined by its CDR3 amino acid sequence together with its V-gene family, and reads without a unique V-gene family were excluded. As a way to deal with suspected cross-contamination and a sequencing artifact, a later analysis dropped nearly 600 nucleotide sequences that were highly shared and had low generation probability. A later analysis calculated a clonal expansion index for each public chain from normalized within-repertoire ranks of inferred template counts. In a later analysis, generation probabilities were computed with a VDJ recombination model fitted to out-of-frame rearrangements, and the resulting probabilities were checked against IGoR. In a later analysis, TCR-TCR, TCR-HLA and TCR-CMV co-occurrence was scored with hypergeometric tests, and a repertoire-size bias correction was applied to TCR pairs. In a later analysis, false discovery rates were estimated by permuting HLA or CMV assignments 20 times. In a later analysis, co-occurring TCRs were grouped with DBSCAN, and TCRdist sequence similarity was added when clustering was performed within HLA-allele-positive subsets. Repertoires with fewer than 30,000 or more than 120,000 public chains were left out of co-occurrence clustering, as were four to six repertoires with anomalous nucleotide sharing. TCRdb's version of the immuneACCESS table is confined to in-frame rearrangements and falls short of the full clone set. An unresolved V gene accounts for under half of the shortfall where checked; the remainder is of unknown origin. Clonal size and the V and J genes are those of that table, whereas D and trimming came from the DNA. Within this sample are hundreds of thousands of clones, with less than 85% of them counted one time only. 0.63% of the sample is held by the ten biggest clonotypes.

CDR1 MNHEY and CDR2 SVGAGI were looked up in the germline V gene. CDR3 length: 14 amino acids, cysteine to phenylalanine. Only the CDR3 part of the read is kept: 42 bases, read in frame from the first base. A distance of 21 bases separates the germline ends of V and J, which lose 5 bases and 11 bases respectively. The cohort comprised around 700 healthy bone marrow donors. At the time of sampling, every cohort member was nominally healthy, though immune exposures that went unrecorded were likely present. The donor was CMV seronegative and belonged to the group of more than 300 seronegative cohort members. Each donor provided a peripheral blood sample, and peripheral blood mononuclear cells were used for TCR beta sequencing. Genomic DNA extraction from the blood cell samples was performed with the Qiagen DNeasy Blood Extraction Kit. The record originates from a study of cytomegalovirus exposure and HLA in healthy donors (dated 2017 in TCRdb). A note on the overall study: According to an earlier analysis of around 600 of the donors, about 190 million T cells yielded some 120 million unique TCR beta sequences and 250 to 350 Gb of sequence data. Because of strong linkage in the cohort, five DR-DQ haplotypes were treated as single units for association and clustering. In a later genetic analysis, genome-wide SNP genotypes for about three fifths of the 666 donors were used, and that subset was treated as a discovery cohort. An early release that covered several hundred HLA-typed donors contained around 330 gigabases of sequencing data and 80 million or so unique TCR sequences. Rather than drawing on any new phenotypic data, the later analysis identified candidate immune exposures from TCR beta sequences and the way those sequences occurred across donors. Across roughly 420 genotyped donors of the cohort, an average of 235,054 unique TCR beta nucleotide sequences per donor were sequenced, and 15% to 20% of those sequences were non-productive. The aim of the study was to test whether cataloging public T cell receptors could identify signatures of past pathogen exposure. The study used immunosequencing to profile the T cell repertoires of approximately 690 subjects and linked those repertoires to cytomegalovirus serostatus. In an earlier analysis of a few hundred of the donors, high-throughput TCR beta sequencing was used to judge whether each TCR beta V gene segment behaved as functional or pseudogenic. To study patterns of TCR occurrence, a later analysis re-analyzed previously published TCR beta repertoires from just over 650 donors and added high-resolution HLA genotyping. Every repertoire in the discovery cohort had been generated on one and the same sequencing platform. Both class I and class II loci were covered by HLA typing, at four-digit resolution. Along with the approximately 700-subject first cohort, a separate validation cohort of around 120 different subjects was used. Of the roughly 400 genotyped donors, roughly 80% fell in the genetic ancestry cluster associated with self-reported Caucasian donors. High-throughput TCR immunosequencing, statistical association of individual TCRs with disease status, and machine learning were combined to predict cytomegalovirus infection status. The number of donors typed differed by locus, with roughly 620-630 for A, B, C, DRB1 and DQB1, 522 for DQA1, about 610 for DPA1, and 400 to 490 for DPB1. Alongside the repertoire data, information on donor age, sex, ethnicity and CMV serostatus was compiled. The full study reports these points: Sequencing depth was assumed to be roughly uniform across donors in the presence/absence analyses, though that assumption may not hold. The classifier was reported to diagnose cytomegalovirus status with high specificity and sensitivity in both the original cohort and the validation cohort. A group of highly shared sequence variants was considered likely to be a technical artifact of the sequencing pipeline. According to a later genetic analysis, donors in an Asian-associated ancestry cluster had fewer N-insertions in productive TCRs than the approximately 650-donor mean. In a later analysis, HLA-associated TCR beta chains showed more clonal expansion and lower generation probabilities than non-associated chains that were equally common. A few of the identified cytomegalovirus-associated TCR beta chains were confirmed in vitro to be specific for cytomegalovirus antigens. When HLA alleles, especially DR and DQ, strongly co-occurred, TCR associations were difficult to assign to individual alleles. In a later analysis, the rate of TCR association differed among HLA loci, with DRB1 alleles having the most associated TCRs and HLA-C alleles having the fewest. A later genetic analysis associated a missense DCLRE1C variant with V-gene and J-gene trimming of TCR beta chains, and an independent cohort replicated the association. Correlated functional status among segregating V segments might be attributable to linkage disequilibrium, but an unknown experimental factor could not be ruled out. Because HLA typing was missing for some donors at each locus, association tests included only the typed subset. Specific HLA alleles were associated with 18,000 or so TCR beta sequences at a false discovery rate of 0.05 in a later analysis. Because counts were too low, 15 to 20 rarely observed V segments, including chromosome 9 orphons, were excluded from the earlier analysis of a few hundred of the donors. A later analysis reported that several top co-occurrence clusters appeared linked to parvovirus B19, influenza, CMV and Epstein-Barr virus. A further reported finding was that TCR beta sequences accurately predicted the HLA-A and HLA-B alleles for most subjects in the first cohort. In an earlier analysis of approximately 590 of the donors, most TCR beta V segments appeared in productive rearrangements about 87% or about 30% of the time, broadly matching IMGT annotations. According to a later analysis, most CMV-associated TCR beta chains appeared to be HLA-restricted, and the HLA associations seemed to be driven largely by CMV exposure. Some IMGT-functional V segments, including TRBV6-2 and TRBV6-3, could not be distinguished by the 87-base-pair reads and were therefore excluded. The authors suggested that the approach could potentially be extended to other disease states and immunological phenotypes. In this cohort, only TCR beta chains were sequenced, and detectable features were limited by the absence of alpha or paired-chain data. Across donors, most TCR sequences were observed very rarely, whereas some public TCRs were present in many individuals. The study gave a list of under 200 TCR beta chains associated with cytomegalovirus. For the cohort, immune exposure information was limited to CMV serostatus.

The chain links TRBV6-5 with TRBJ2-5; 6 matching bases give a weak D call of TRBD2. This receptor was taken from a young man in good health and CMV-seronegative. Sequences were obtained from PBMCs. CDR3 reads: CASSETSPQREQYF. The nucleotide sequence is TGTGCCAGCAGTGAGACTAGTCCCCAGAGGGAGCAGTACTTC.